A selection of T cell receptor beta chains follows, all from one sample in a study of CD8+CD57+ T cells in acquired aplastic anemia. In TCRdb, the reads were re-called with MiXCR into one record per CDR3 protein. This sample carries approximately 190,000 distinct CDR3 sequences, under 55% of them seen once, and the ten largest clones take over 7.5%. Sequences were obtained from sorted CD4+, CD8+, or CD8+CD57+ T cells (not recorded which) from PBMCs. These receptors were obtained from a human donor with aplastic anemia. Each CDR3 is given with its conserved first and last residue. The D gene is left open where the match is weak. Clone size is not always given. Where it is, it says once, few, many or a class for expanded clones.

>NA|TRBD1|TRBJ2-5|14|TRBV7-3
TGTGCCAGCAGCTCGACAGGGGATCCGGAGACCCAGTACTTC
CASSSTGDPETQYF
>many|NA|TRBJ2-7|15|TRBV6-2/TRBV6-3
TGTGCCAGCAGTTACCAGGGGCGTCCCCCAGGCGAGCAGTACTTC
CASSYQGRPPGEQYF
>once|NA|TRBJ2-7|15|TRBV5-1
TGCGCCAGCAGCTCACCGGGGGCGTTATCCTACGAGCAGTACTTC
CASSSPGALSYEQYF
>NA|NA|TRBJ2-7|12|TRBV9
TGTGCCAGCAGCGAGGACGGATACGAGCAGTACTTC
CASSEDGYEQYF
>once|NA|TRBJ1-2|11|TRBV19
TGTGCCAGTTGGGGACAACCGGGCTACACCTTC
CASWGQPGYTF
>many|NA|TRBJ1-2|14|TRBV7-2
TGTGCCAGCAGCTTATACCCACCTACCGCTGGCTACACCTTC
CASSLYPPTAGYTF
>many|TRBD2|TRBJ2-7|14|TRBV5-4
TGTGCCAGCAGCCCACGGGGGGGTATCGGCGAGCAGTACTTC
CASSPRGGIGEQYF
>many|NA|TRBJ2-1|16|TRBV5-1
TGCGCCAGCAGCTTCGCGGGCCCGGACTCCTACAATGAGCAGTTCTTC
CASSFAGPDSYNEQFF
>few|NA|TRBJ2-6|11|TRBV3-1
TGTGCCAGCAGCCAATCCAACGTCCTGACTTTC
CASSQSNVLTF
>many|TRBD2|TRBJ2-7|14|TRBV7-2
TGTGCCAGCAGCTTAGGGCTAGCGGGAGGGTTGCAGTACTTC
CASSLGLAGGLQYF
>many|NA|TRBJ1-6|15|TRBV6-1
TGTGCCAGCAGGCCCCAAGTTTCAGGGAACTCACCCCTCCACTTT
CASRPQVSGNSPLHF
>many|NA|TRBJ2-1|14|TRBV29-1
TGCAGCGCCGGGGGCCAGGTTATGTGGAATGAGCAGTTCTTC
CSAGGQVMWNEQFF
>NA|NA|TRBJ2-7|11|TRBV9
TGTGCCAGCACGGCAGATTACGAGCAGTACTTC
CASTADYEQYF
>NA|NA|TRBJ1-1|15|TRBV10-1
TGCGCCAGCAGTGAACCGGGACGCCTGAACACTGAAGCTTTCTTT
CASSEPGRLNTEAFF
>many|NA|TRBJ1-2|14|TRBV5-6
TGTGCCAGCAGCCGGGTATCGTCTGGATATGGCTACACCTTC
CASSRVSSGYGYTF
>few|NA|TRBJ2-1|11|TRBV24-1
TGTGCCACCAGTGAGGGGCCTGAGCAGTTCTTC
CATSEGPEQFF
>NA|NA|TRBJ2-7|12|TRBV10-3
TGTGCCATCAGTGGGACAGACTACGAGCAGTACTTC
CAISGTDYEQYF
>NA|NA|TRBJ1-1|12|TRBV6-5
TGTGCCAGCAGTTACGTGGTCAATGAAGCTTTCTTT
CASSYVVNEAFF
>NA|NA|TRBJ1-2|15|TRBV10-3
TGTGCCATCAGTGCTAGGGAGATTCAGAACTATGGCTACACCTTC
CAISAREIQNYGYTF
>NA|NA|TRBJ2-5|14|TRBV3-1
TGTGCCAGCAGCCAAGTCGACGGGGTAGAGACCCAGTACTTC
CASSQVDGVETQYF
>NA|NA|TRBJ2-7|18|TRBV4-3
TGCGCCAGCAGCCAAGATCCCCCCGGGAGCGTCAGGGACTACGAGCAGTACTTC
CASSQDPPGSVRDYEQYF
>NA|NA|TRBJ2-7|13|TRBV20-1
TGCAGTGCTTCTCCTAGCAGTATCGGCGAGCAGTACTTC
CSASPSSIGEQYF
>once|TRBD2|TRBJ2-2|15|TRBV5-5
TGTGCCAGCAGCGCCTTAGCGGGAGGGCCTTGGGAGCTGTTTTTT
CASSALAGGPWELFF
>NA|NA|TRBJ1-5|14|TRBV7-4
TGTGCCAGCAGCTTCGGGGCAGCTAATCAGCCCCAGCATTTT
CASSFGAANQPQHF
>NA|NA|TRBJ2-3|15|TRBV10-2
TGCGCCAGCAGTCTTCACCGGAGGGAGTTGGATACGCAGTATTTT
CASSLHRRELDTQYF
>many|NA|TRBJ1-2|13|TRBV20-1
TGCAGTGCTAGGGGGAATGACGAGAGGGGCTACACCTTC
CSARGNDERGYTF
>many|NA|TRBJ1-5|13|TRBV5-5
TGTGCCAGCAGCTTGGATCAGATTCAGCCCCAGCATTTT
CASSLDQIQPQHF
>NA|NA|TRBJ2-5|14|TRBV20-1
TGCAGTGCTAGAGATCTCGGAACCCAAGAGACCCAGTACTTC
CSARDLGTQETQYF
>NA|NA|TRBJ2-3|14|TRBV20-1
TGCAGTGCTAGGCCCGGGGGCGGCACAGATACGCAGTATTTT
CSARPGGGTDTQYF